Only a few counts were recorded for the clone carrying this T cell receptor (beta chain). Its target is not known. The sample belongs to a study of T cell repertoires in cytomegalovirus infection. Turning to the study itself: HLA-B-restricted CMV epitopes that are well studied, plus recently identified HLA-C-restricted ones, were used by the study. Indicated by public TCR beta signatures were CMV infection and matching HLA type.

TCRdb fed the reads into MiXCR, producing one record per CDR3 protein. Counted here are some 920,000 distinct CDR3 sequences, 31% occurring once; the ten biggest clones make up 13%. CDR3 length: 13 amino acids. J gave up 8 bases and V 6 bases, and 9 bases lay outside the gene matches. CDR1 SGDLS and CDR2 YYNGEE come from the germline V gene. The study's findings and limits: There were carriers of CMV plus the relevant HLA, and cumulative public TCR beta family frequency identified them. HLA-C-restricted CMV clonotypes gave the most frequent clonotype in two of eight donors.

This chain connects TRBV9 to TRBJ1-2; 8 bases align to TRBD1. This TCR came from a human donor in good health (CMV status not recorded). Some clones in this sample may be carry-over from other donors' samples. Sequenced material: cultured CD8+ T cells from PBMCs, taken from culture after CMV antigen stimulation. In DNA form, the CDR3 reads TGTGCCAGCAACTTCAGGGGGCGAGGAGGCTACACCTTC. This translates into CASNFRGRGGYTF.